The sequence of this TCR beta chain was determined in a study of technical replicates of blood from a few donors. This clone was observed once. TCRdb keeps only in-frame clones here, not all; method: immunoSEQ multiplex PCR. The repertoire holds approximately 75,000 clones, with nearly 98% as singletons. Trimming cost V 5 bases and J 3 bases, with 5 bases left between them. Germline CDR1 reads GTSNPN; CDR2 reads SVGIG (reference sequence). This CDR3 is built from 10 residues. This receptor was identified in a human donor in good health. The rearrangement links TRBV30 to TRBJ2-7; a weak D match, TRBD1 (5 bases). Sequences were obtained from T cells isolated from PBMCs. The CDR3 protein is CAWGHYEQYF. CDR3 in DNA: TGTGCCTGGGGACACTACGAGCAGTACTTC.